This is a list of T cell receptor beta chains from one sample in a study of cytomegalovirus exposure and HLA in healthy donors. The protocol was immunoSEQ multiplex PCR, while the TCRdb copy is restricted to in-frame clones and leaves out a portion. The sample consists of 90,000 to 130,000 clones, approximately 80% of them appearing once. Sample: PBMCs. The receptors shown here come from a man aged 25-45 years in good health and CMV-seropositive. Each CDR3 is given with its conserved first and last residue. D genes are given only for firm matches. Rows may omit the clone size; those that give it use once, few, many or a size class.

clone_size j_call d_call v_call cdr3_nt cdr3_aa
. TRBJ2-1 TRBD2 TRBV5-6 TGTGCCAGCAGCTTCTCGGGAGGTCAGCAGTTCTTC CASSFSGGQQFF
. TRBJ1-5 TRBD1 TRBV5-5 TGTGCCAGCAGCTTCGCCGGGACAGCCCAACAGCATTTT CASSFAGTAQQHF
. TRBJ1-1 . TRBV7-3 TGTGCCAGCAGTCAGGTCGGGGAAACTGAAGCTTTCTTT CASSQVGETEAFF
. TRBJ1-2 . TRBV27 TGTGCCAGCAGTTTTTCCGAGTCGTTAGGCTACACCTTC CASSFSESLGYTF
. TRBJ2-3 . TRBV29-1 TGCAGCGTTGACAGTAGCACAGATACGCAGTATTTT CSVDSSTDTQYF
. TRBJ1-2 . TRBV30 TGTGCCTGGAAAGATGATCGCTCGGGGTCGGGCTATGGCTACACCTTC CAWKDDRSGSGYGYTF
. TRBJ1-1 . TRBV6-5 TGTGCCAGCAGTTCCGGGAGGGCAGGGAACACTGAAGCTTTCTTT CASSSGRAGNTEAFF
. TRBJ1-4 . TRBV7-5 TGTGTCAGAAGCTACGGGACAGATCCCTCAGATAGTGAAAAACTGTTTTTT CVRSYGTDPSDSEKLFF
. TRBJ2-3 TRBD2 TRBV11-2 TGTGCCAGCAGTCGTCTAGCGGGGGGCACAGATACGCAGTATTTT CASSRLAGGTDTQYF
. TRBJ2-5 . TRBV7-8 TGTGCCAGCAGCTCTCAGGGTTATGAGACCCAGTACTTC CASSSQGYETQYF
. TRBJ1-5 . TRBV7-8 TGTGACAGCAGCTTTGGTTTCGGGGGGGATTATAGCAATCAGCCCCAGCATTTT CDSSFGFGGDYSNQPQHF
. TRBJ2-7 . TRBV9 TGTGCCAGCAGCGAGGGGGGGGGAAGCTCCTACGAGCAGTACTTC CASSEGGGSSYEQYF
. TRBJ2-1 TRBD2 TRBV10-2 TGCGCCAGCAGGACCGGGACTAGCGGTCACAATGAGCAGTTCTTC CASRTGTSGHNEQFF
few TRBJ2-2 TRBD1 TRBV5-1 TGCGCCAGCAGGCGACAGGGCTTGAACACCGGGGAGCTGTTTTTT CASRRQGLNTGELFF
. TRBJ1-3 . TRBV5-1 TGCGCCAGCAGCTTGGGAGAAATCTCTGGAAACACCATATATTTT CASSLGEISGNTIYF
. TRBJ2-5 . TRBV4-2 TGTGCCAGCAGCCAAGGAGGGGTGGACGCTCTCCGGGGGGAGACCCAGTACTTC CASSQGGVDALRGETQYF
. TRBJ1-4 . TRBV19 TGTGCCAGTAGTAGGACAGTAGATAATGAAAAACTGTTTTTT CASSRTVDNEKLFF
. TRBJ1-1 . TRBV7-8 TGTGCCAGCAGCCCCGGACGGGGCACTGAAGCTTTCTTT CASSPGRGTEAFF
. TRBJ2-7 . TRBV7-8 TGTGCCAGCAGCTTAGAACAGCACTCCTACGAGCAGTACTTC CASSLEQHSYEQYF
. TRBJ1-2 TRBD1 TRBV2 TGTGCCAGCAGACTGACAGGGGGCTTGTATGGCTACACCTTC CASRLTGGLYGYTF
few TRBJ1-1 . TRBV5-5 TGTGCCAGCAGCTTGGCCCCGACACTGAGTGGTTCCTTT CASSLAPTLSGSF
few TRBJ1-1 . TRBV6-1 TGTGCCAGCAGTGAATTTGCAGCTGCGGAGAACACTGAAGCTTTCTTT CASSEFAAAENTEAFF
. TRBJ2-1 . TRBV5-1 TGCGCCAGCAGCTTGGAAGGGCGGGGAGACAATGAGCAGTTCTTC CASSLEGRGDNEQFF
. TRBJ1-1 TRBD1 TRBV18 TGTGCCAGCTCACGAACAGGGGAGATTACCGAAGCTTTCTTT CASSRTGEITEAFF
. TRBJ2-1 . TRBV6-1 TGTGCCAGCAAGCCCCAGAGGGACTCCTACAATGAGCAGTTCTTC CASKPQRDSYNEQFF
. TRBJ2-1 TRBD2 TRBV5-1 TGCGCCAGCAGCTTTAGCGGGGGGGCCTCCTACAATGAGCAGTTCTTC CASSFSGGASYNEQFF
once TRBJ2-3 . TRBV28 TGTGCCAGCAGTTTGACCCCGCCGAGGGATACGCAGTATTTT CASSLTPPRDTQYF
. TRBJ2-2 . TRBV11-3 TGTGCCAGCAGCTCCTCGTGGGAGAAGGGCACCGGGGAGCTGTTTTTT CASSSSWEKGTGELFF
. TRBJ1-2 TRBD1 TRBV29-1 TGCAGCGTCGAAGGCCACCCGGGACAGGTGAACTATGGCTACACCTTC CSVEGHPGQVNYGYTF